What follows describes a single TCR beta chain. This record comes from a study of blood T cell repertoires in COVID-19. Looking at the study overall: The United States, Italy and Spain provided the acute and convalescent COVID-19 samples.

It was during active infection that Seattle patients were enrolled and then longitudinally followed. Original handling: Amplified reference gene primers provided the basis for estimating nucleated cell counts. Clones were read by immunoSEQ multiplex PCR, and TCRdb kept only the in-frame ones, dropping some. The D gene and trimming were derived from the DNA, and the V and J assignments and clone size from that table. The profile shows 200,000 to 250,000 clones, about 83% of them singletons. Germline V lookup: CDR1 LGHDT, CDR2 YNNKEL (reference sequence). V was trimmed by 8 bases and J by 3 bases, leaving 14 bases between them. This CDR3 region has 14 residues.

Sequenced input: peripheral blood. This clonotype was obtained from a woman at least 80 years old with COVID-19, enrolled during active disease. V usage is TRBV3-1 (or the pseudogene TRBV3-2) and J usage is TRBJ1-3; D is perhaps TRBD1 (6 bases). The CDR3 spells CASSAGAGGNTIYF. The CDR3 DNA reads TGTGCCAGCTCTGCGGGGGCAGGTGGAAACACCATATATTTT.